Included here is one T cell receptor beta chain sequence, with context. In the authors' workflow: Amplification of reference gene primers provided the estimated nucleated cell counts. TCRdb's table, derived via immunoSEQ multiplex PCR, lists solely in-frame clones and lacks some. D and trimming were read from the DNA, whereas the V and J calls and clone size are those reported in that table. The table records 270,000 or so clones, 75% to 90% of them present only once. This record belongs to a study of blood T cell repertoires in COVID-19. Across the study: Both acute and convalescent COVID-19 samples were obtained from the United States, Italy and Spain. Sources were T cells, B-cell-depleted T cells, or PBMCs; the material itself was cDNA or gDNA.

Germline-derived CDR1 and CDR2 are MNHEY and SVGAGI. CDR3 size: 14 residues. V dropped 8 bases and J dropped 3; count of bases not matched to a gene: 5. The sequencing sample was made of peripheral blood. This clonotype was sampled from a middle-aged woman who had recovered from COVID-19. This chain uses TRBV6-5 with TRBJ2-2; the match to TRBD2 covers 8 bases. Here the CDR3 reads CASPPGGDTGELFF. CDR3 nucleotide sequence: TGTGCCAGCCCCCCGGGGGGGGACACCGGGGAGCTGTTTTTT.